Sequencing of this TCR beta chain was carried out in a study of CD8 T cells in Susac syndrome. Reverse transcription used about 0.45 to 1 ug RNA and random hexamers. In TCRdb, the immunoSEQ multiplex PCR reads were re-called with MiXCR into one record per CDR3 protein. The sample carries about 200,000 distinct CDR3 sequences, 91% recorded once. From germline, CDR1 is SGDLS and CDR2 YYNGEE. The CDR3 is 13 amino acids. Notes on the study in general: As acknowledged by the study, its TCR sequencing and HLA analysis included a relatively small number of individuals.

TCR beta sequencing was performed on blood CD8+ and CD4+ T cells. This clonotype turned up a few times. Its antigen is unknown. One junction end disagrees with the germline gene, perhaps due to a read error. This rearrangement joins TRBV9 to TRBJ2-7, with D maybe TRBD1 (6 bases). This clonotype was obtained from a human donor with Susac syndrome. Sequencing was carried out using CD4+ T cells from PBMCs. For the CDR3, the DNA is TGTGCCAGCAGTGTAGGACAGTCCTACGAGCAGTACTTC. Translated, it gives CASSVGQSYEQYF.